The 31 T cell receptor beta chains below were found in one sample sequenced in a study of beta chain features in type 1 diabetes (dated by TCRdb to about 2018). The library relied on the immunoSEQ multiplex PCR assay. The entire isolated RNA was reverse transcribed using the High Capacity cDNA Reverse Transcription Kit, and thus expressed TCRB transcripts were sequenced. TCRdb obtained this table from immuneACCESS and retained in-frame rearrangements with V and J assigned. These tables miss some clones; where compared with another copy, unresolved V genes account for less than half of the shortfall, and the remainder is unexplained. Here the sample has under 350,000 clones; over 11% occur a single time. About 0.015% of the sample goes to the ten largest clones. What these receptors recognize is not known. Broader findings and caveats from the paper: In all four CD4+ subsets, TCRB CDR3 length was moderately but significantly shorter in type 1 diabetes patients.

Sequenced input: naive CD4+ T cells from blood. Per the publication, the cell subset or site label means: true naive CD4+ T cells. These receptors came from a man under 40 with type 1 diabetes.

The CDR3 loop reads CASSLGVGHNEQFF. CDR3 nucleotide sequence: TGTGCCAGCAGCTTAGGAGTGGGCCATAATGAGCAGTTCTTC. This chain joins TRBV7-7 and TRBJ2-1; D unclear. The CDR3 is 14 residues long. V lost 1 base and J lost 7, with 11 bases in between. Germline-derived CDR1 and CDR2 are SSHAT and FNYEAQ (reference sequence). The full variable domain, completed using reference TRBV7-7 and TRBJ2-1, is GAGVSQSPRYKVTKRGQDVTLRCDPISSHATLYWYQQALGQGPEFLTYFNYEAQPDKSGLPSDRFSAERPEGSISTLTIQRTEQRDSAMYRCASSLGVGHNEQFFGPGTRLTVL.

This sequence joins TRBV28 and TRBJ2-7; 7 nucleotides match TRBD1. This CDR3 is 14 amino acids long. With V trimmed by 3 bases and J by 4 bases, 6 bases remained unmatched. Germline CDR1 and CDR2: MDHEN and SYDVKM. The DNA of the CDR3 is TGTGCCAGCAGTTTCCGGGACAGAACATACGAGCAGTACTTC. Its protein is CASSFRDRTYEQYF.

The rearrangement uses TRBV30 and TRBJ2-7, with D perhaps matching TRBD1 (6 bases). The CDR3 consists of 12 residues. V lost 2 bases, J lost 6 bases, and 11 bases lay in between. CDR1 is GTSNPN, CDR2 SVGIG, per germline (reference sequence). The CDR3 DNA follows: TGTGCCTGGAGTACTCCAGGGGTCGAGCAGTACTTC. Its translation: CAWSTPGVEQYF.

This clone was counted once. The V gene is TRBV5-1, the J gene TRBJ2-3; D gene ambiguous. V was shortened by 3 bases and J by 2 bases, with 13 bases between the two germline ends. The CDR3 covers 15 residues. Germline-derived CDR1 and CDR2 are SGHRS and YFSETQ. This CDR3 is CASSSGLTLTDTQYF. The CDR3 nucleotides read TGCGCCAGCAGCTCTGGGTTGACACTCACAGATACGCAGTATTTT.

Here the CDR3 reads CASRGGQPQHF. DNA for the CDR3: TGTGCCAGCAGGGGAGGGCAGCCCCAGCATTTT. V gene TRBV7-7 combines with J gene TRBJ1-5; no reliable D call. Germline CDR1 SSHAT, CDR2 FNYEAQ (reference sequence). There are 11 residues in the CDR3. V gave up 6 bases and J gave up 7 bases, with 7 bases separating them.

This clone has a handful of counts. This sequence joins TRBV2 and TRBJ2-7; 7 bases are shared with TRBD2. V was pared by 6 bases and J by 6 bases, with 8 bases of the junction left unmatched. Germline CDR1 SNHLY, CDR2 FYNNEI. CDR3 size: 13 residues. CDR3 sequence (DNA): TGTGCCAGCAGCGAGACTAGCCGAGGCGAGCAGTACTTC. It specifies CASSETSRGEQYF.

V gene TRBV10-3 combines with J gene TRBJ2-7, with 10 bases matching TRBD1. Germline V lookup: CDR1 ENHRY, CDR2 SYGVKD. This CDR3 comprises 14 residues. The ends lost 7 bases at V and 1 base at J; junction bases unmatched: 4. The CDR3 reads CAIMPGQGSYEQYF. The CDR3 coding sequence is TGTGCCATCATGCCGGGACAGGGGTCCTACGAGCAGTACTTC.

The rearrangement uses TRBV6-5 and TRBJ2-1; 9 bases fit TRBD2. The CDR3 covers 15 residues. The germline gives CDR1 MNHEY, CDR2 SVGAGI. V lost 4 bases and J lost 0; bases outside the gene matches: 1. CDR3 coding DNA: TGTGCCAGCAGTTTTAGCGGGAGCTCCTACAATGAGCAGTTCTTC. This gives the protein CASSFSGSSYNEQFF.

The CDR3 region is CASSGPSRGVNEQFF. CDR3 DNA sequence: TGTGCCAGCAGCGGACCTAGTAGGGGTGTCAATGAGCAGTTCTTC. This chain uses TRBV9 with TRBJ2-1, with D possibly TRBD1 on 5 matching bases. Trimming cost V 3 bases and J 6 bases, with 16 bases left between them. CDR1 and CDR2 from the germline V gene are SGDLS and YYNGEE. The CDR3 runs 15 residues.

V is TRBV13 and J is TRBJ2-3, with TRBD2 matching over 11 bases. CDR3 length: 17 amino acids. Germline V gene data show CDR1 as PRHDT and CDR2 as FYEKMQ (reference sequence). Germline trimming cut 1 base from V and 3 bases from J; bases unmatched to any gene: 6. This chain's CDR3 is CASSLALAGDATDTQYF. The CDR3 coding sequence is TGTGCCAGCAGCTTAGCACTAGCGGGAGATGCGACAGATACGCAGTATTTT.

This chain connects TRBV27 to TRBJ2-1; D may be TRBD2 (6 bases). V was cut by 10 bases and J by 7 bases, with 8 bases left in between. This CDR3 has 10 amino acids. Germline V gene data show CDR1 as MNHEY and CDR2 as SMNVEV (reference sequence). CDR3 DNA sequence: TGTGCCACAGGGAGGAATGAGCAGTTCTTC. Its translation is CATGRNEQFF.

This clone was picked up a small number of times. The chain recombines TRBV4-3 with TRBJ2-1, with 8 bases fitting TRBD2. Germline CDR1 LGHNA, CDR2 YSLEER. This CDR3 contains 16 residues. V was pared by 4 bases and J by 6 bases, with 11 bases of the junction left unmatched. The CDR3 loop reads CASSPEGTSLSNEQFF. The CDR3 coding sequence is TGCGCCAGCAGCCCCGAAGGGACTAGTCTTAGCAATGAGCAGTTCTTC.

This chain connects TRBV5-1 to TRBJ2-5, with 9 bases fitting TRBD1. The CDR3 is 17 amino acids. Germline trimming cut 2 bases from V and 6 bases from J; bases unmatched to any gene: 14. Germline assignment: CDR1 SGHRS and CDR2 YFSETQ. DNA for the CDR3: TGCGCCAGCAGCTTTTCGTCGGATGGACAGGGGTTAAAGACCCAGTACTTC. It is translated as CASSFSSDGQGLKTQYF.

This clone occurred a few times. V gene TRBV19 combines with J gene TRBJ1-1; 11 bases are a match to TRBD1. The germline V gene has CDR1 LNHDA and CDR2 SQIVND (reference sequence). This CDR3 region has 13 residues. V lost 5 bases and J lost 6; bases outside the gene matches: 2. Here the CDR3 reads CASSRGQGAEAFF. CDR3 bases: TGTGCCAGTAGTCGGGGACAGGGGGCTGAAGCTTTCTTT.

This clone was observed a few times. The chain has TRBV9 and TRBJ2-1, with a possible D match to TRBD1 (5 bases). Between the trimmed V and J ends, which lost 1 base and 1 base, there was a span of 12 bases. Germline-derived CDR1 and CDR2 are SGDLS and YYNGEE. The CDR3 is made up of 16 amino acids. In nucleotides, the CDR3 is TGTGCCAGCAGCGTAAGACAGACAATATCCTACAATGAGCAGTTCTTC. This translates into CASSVRQTISYNEQFF. Supplemented by reference TRBV9 and TRBJ2-1, the full variable domain reads DSGVTQTPKHLITATGQRVTLRCSPRSGDLSVYWYQQSLDQGLQFLIQYYNGEERAKGNILERFSAQQFPDLHSELNLSSLELGDSALYFCASSVRQTISYNEQFFGPGTRLTVL.

This clone was detected only a few times. The chain has TRBV6-1 and TRBJ1-5, with D hard to call. Trimming stripped 1 base from V and 3 bases from J, with 19 bases between. The CDR3 runs 18 residues. Germline V gene sequence: CDR1 MNHNS, CDR2 SASEGT. Written as DNA, the CDR3 is TGTGCCAGCAGTGAAGTGGGCAGCCGATCTCTTCTCAATCAGCCCCAGCATTTT. Amino acid sequence: CASSEVGSRSLLNQPQHF.

The chain links TRBV15 to TRBJ2-1; the match to TRBD2 covers 12 bases. CDR3 length equals 15 residues. Losses at the gene ends were 1 base for V and 7 bases for J; bases not matched to a gene: 2. The germline V gene encodes CDR1 LNHNV and CDR2 YYDKDF (reference sequence). CDR3 in DNA: TGTGCCACCAGCAGAGGACTAGCGGGAGTGAATGAGCAGTTCTTC. This translates into CATSRGLAGVNEQFF.

J is TRBJ2-1 and V is TRBV18; 9 nucleotides match TRBD2. Germline assignment: CDR1 KGHSH and CDR2 LQKENI. V lost 4 bases and J lost 4; bases outside the gene matches: 5. The length of the CDR3 is 15 residues. The CDR3 is CASSRDSGGYNEQFF. Written as DNA, the CDR3 is TGTGCCAGCTCACGTGATAGCGGGGGATACAATGAGCAGTTCTTC.

The table lists this clone with a few counts. The rearrangement uses TRBV28 and TRBJ2-5; a possible D gene is TRBD1 (6 bases). Germline V CDR1 and CDR2: MDHEN, SYDVKM. V lost 6 bases and J lost 5, with 13 bases in between. The CDR3 contains 13 residues. CDR3: CASSTGGRETQYF. Written as DNA, the CDR3 is TGTGCCAGCAGCACTGGGGGCCGGGAGACCCAGTACTTC.

The chain joins TRBV18 to TRBJ1-5; possible D gene TRBD1, 6 bases. The length of the CDR3 is 16 residues. The germline V and J ends were trimmed by 4 bases and 7 bases, with 20 bases remaining between them. Per germline, CDR1 KGHSH and CDR2 LQKENI. The CDR3 DNA reads as TGTGCCAGCTCACTGGGATTGGGCAGGGGCGGCCAGCCCCAGCATTTT. It encodes CASSLGLGRGGQPQHF. Variable domain in full (rest from reference TRBV18 and TRBJ1-5): NAGVMQNPRHLVRRRGQEARLRCSPMKGHSHVYWYRQLPEEGLKFMVYLQKENIIDESGMPKERFSAEFPKEGPSILRIQQVVRGDSAAYFCASSLGLGRGGQPQHFGDGTRLSIL.

The sample holds a few counts of this clone. This chain joins TRBV28 and TRBJ1-2, with D tentatively TRBD1 (5 bases). Trimming pared 6 bases from V and 8 bases from J, leaving 19 bases between. This CDR3 has 14 amino acids. Germline V CDR1 and CDR2: MDHEN, SYDVKM. The DNA of the CDR3 is TGTGCCAGCAGCAGGCAGGGAAGGCAGGAAGGCTACACCTTC. Translated, it gives CASSRQGRQEGYTF.

V usage is TRBV4-2 and J usage is TRBJ1-1; TRBD1 agrees at 10 bases. The V gene end was trimmed by 4 bases and the J gene end by 3 bases; junction bases not matched to a gene: 5. The CDR3 runs to 15 residues. Germline loops: CDR1 LGHNA, CDR2 YNFKEQ. The DNA of the CDR3 is TGTGCCAGCAGCCTTGCGGGGACAGGGGACACTGAAGCTTTCTTT. It encodes CASSLAGTGDTEAFF.

This clone was detected a few times. The genes are TRBV5-1 and TRBJ1-1, with TRBD1 matching 7 bases. Germline-derived CDR1 and CDR2 are SGHRS and YFSETQ. The CDR3 has 16 residues. J gave up 7 bases and V 1 base, and 13 bases lay outside the gene matches. CDR3 bases: TGCGCCAGCAGCTTGTCGGCAACAGGGGCCGTAAGTGAAGCTTTCTTT. Protein sequence: CASSLSATGAVSEAFF.

This clone has just a few counts. This chain links TRBV5-4 with TRBJ1-2; 11 bases are shared with TRBD1. V dropped 4 bases and J dropped 7; count of bases not matched to a gene: 6. CDR3 length: 14 amino acids. Germline V CDR1 and CDR2: SGHNT, YYREEE (reference sequence). The CDR3 loop reads CASSAGQGAGGYTF. The CDR3 nucleotides are TGTGCCAGCAGCGCCGGACAGGGGGCGGGTGGCTACACCTTC.

This clone has a handful of counts. The chain has TRBV7-6 and TRBJ2-3; 7 bases map to TRBD2. The ends lost 5 bases at V and 4 bases at J; junction bases unmatched: 12. Looked up from germline, CDR1 is SGHVS and CDR2 is FNYEAQ. The CDR3 spans 16 residues. The CDR3 bases are TGTGCCAGCAGCCCAACCGGGACTACGGTAGCAGATACGCAGTATTTT. This sequence encodes CASSPTGTTVADTQYF.

The CDR3 DNA reads as TGTGCCAGCAGTACCCGTGGACAGGTGTCCTACGAGCAGTACTTC. Translated: CASSTRGQVSYEQYF. This sequence joins TRBV27 and TRBJ2-7; 7 nucleotides align to TRBD1. This CDR3 contains 15 residues. V lost 5 bases to trimming and J lost 1 base; unmatched junction nucleotides: 8. Germline V CDR1 and CDR2: MNHEY, SMNVEV (reference sequence).

This clone was counted a few times. The V and J genes are TRBV6-6 and TRBJ1-2; a possible D gene is TRBD1 (6 bases). The CDR3 is 13 residues long. Trimming pared 8 bases from V and 7 bases from J, leaving 17 bases between. Germline V CDR1 and CDR2: MNHNY, SVGAGI (reference sequence). The chain's CDR3 is CASLLPTGLGYTF. The DNA of the CDR3 is TGTGCCAGCCTACTACCTACAGGGCTTGGCTACACCTTC.

The rearrangement joins TRBV5-1 to TRBJ2-2; D is perhaps TRBD2 (5 bases). V lost 4 bases to trimming and J lost 5 bases, with 12 bases between them. Germline CDR1 reads SGHRS; CDR2 reads YFSETQ. The CDR3 extends over 14 amino acids. CDR3 in amino acids: CASSVLEATGELFF. In DNA, the CDR3 is TGCGCCAGCAGCGTACTAGAGGCAACCGGGGAGCTGTTTTTT. Drawing the rest from reference TRBV5-1 and TRBJ2-2, the complete variable domain is KAGVTQTPRYLIKTRGQQVTLSCSPISGHRSVSWYQQTPGQGLQFLFEYFSETQRNKGNFPGRFSGRQFSNSRSEMNVSTLELGDSALYLCASSVLEATGELFFGEGSRLTVL.

This chain joins TRBV11-2 and TRBJ2-3; 11 bases line up with TRBD1. V dropped 5 bases and J dropped 1; count of bases not matched to a gene: 2. Germline V CDR1 and CDR2: SGHAT, FQNNGV. The CDR3 has 15 amino acids. CDR3 loop: CASSRDRGGTDTQYF. The CDR3 nucleotides are TGTGCCAGCAGCCGGGACAGGGGGGGCACAGATACGCAGTATTTT.

The gene calls are TRBV5-6 and TRBJ2-5; D possibly corresponds to TRBD1 (5 bases). With 5 bases removed from V and 1 base from J, the gap between germline ends came to 12 bases. Germline V gives CDR1 SGHDT, CDR2 YYEEEE. CDR3 length: 14 amino acids. The CDR3 spells CASRSGHFQETQYF. Written as DNA, the CDR3 is TGTGCCAGCAGATCTGGACATTTCCAAGAGACCCAGTACTTC.

The J gene is TRBJ2-7, the V gene TRBV5-1; 11 bases line up with TRBD2. This CDR3 comprises 15 residues. J gave up 4 bases and V 3 bases, and 6 bases lay outside the gene matches. In germline, CDR1 is SGHRS, CDR2 YFSETQ. The CDR3 reads CASSSLAGGPYEQYF. DNA for the CDR3: TGCGCCAGCAGCTCGTTAGCGGGAGGGCCGTACGAGCAGTACTTC.